This T cell receptor beta chain stems from a study of post-analysis software for immune sequencing data. Study results and limitations: Relative to controls, patients with multiple sclerosis showed significantly lower normalized Chao1 diversity. TRBV5-6, TRBV5-1 and TRBV20-1 were among 4 or 5 TRBV segments more frequent in patients than controls.

Points on this clonotype: As yet, its antigen is unknown.

Carried by the TCR beta cDNA libraries were unique molecular identifiers. cDNA molecules numbering roughly 500,000 came from approximately 1 to 10 million T cells. From the PCR reads, TCRdb called clonotypes with MiXCR, one entry per CDR3 protein. The sample comprises roughly 870,000 distinct CDR3 sequences, about 53% of which are singletons, and about 4.8% rests with the top ten. After removal of 3 bases from V and 0 bases from J, the junction contained 4 bases not matched to a gene. This CDR3 has 15 amino acids. Germline V gives CDR1 MNHEY, CDR2 SMNVEV (reference sequence). The sequence was collected from a girl aged 5-17 years with multiple sclerosis. Sequencing used blood. This chain connects TRBV27 to TRBJ2-7, with 8 positions matching TRBD2. The CDR3 here is CASSLVAGNSYEQYF. CDR3 nucleotide sequence: TGTGCCAGCAGTTTGGTAGCGGGAAACTCCTACGAGCAGTACTTC.